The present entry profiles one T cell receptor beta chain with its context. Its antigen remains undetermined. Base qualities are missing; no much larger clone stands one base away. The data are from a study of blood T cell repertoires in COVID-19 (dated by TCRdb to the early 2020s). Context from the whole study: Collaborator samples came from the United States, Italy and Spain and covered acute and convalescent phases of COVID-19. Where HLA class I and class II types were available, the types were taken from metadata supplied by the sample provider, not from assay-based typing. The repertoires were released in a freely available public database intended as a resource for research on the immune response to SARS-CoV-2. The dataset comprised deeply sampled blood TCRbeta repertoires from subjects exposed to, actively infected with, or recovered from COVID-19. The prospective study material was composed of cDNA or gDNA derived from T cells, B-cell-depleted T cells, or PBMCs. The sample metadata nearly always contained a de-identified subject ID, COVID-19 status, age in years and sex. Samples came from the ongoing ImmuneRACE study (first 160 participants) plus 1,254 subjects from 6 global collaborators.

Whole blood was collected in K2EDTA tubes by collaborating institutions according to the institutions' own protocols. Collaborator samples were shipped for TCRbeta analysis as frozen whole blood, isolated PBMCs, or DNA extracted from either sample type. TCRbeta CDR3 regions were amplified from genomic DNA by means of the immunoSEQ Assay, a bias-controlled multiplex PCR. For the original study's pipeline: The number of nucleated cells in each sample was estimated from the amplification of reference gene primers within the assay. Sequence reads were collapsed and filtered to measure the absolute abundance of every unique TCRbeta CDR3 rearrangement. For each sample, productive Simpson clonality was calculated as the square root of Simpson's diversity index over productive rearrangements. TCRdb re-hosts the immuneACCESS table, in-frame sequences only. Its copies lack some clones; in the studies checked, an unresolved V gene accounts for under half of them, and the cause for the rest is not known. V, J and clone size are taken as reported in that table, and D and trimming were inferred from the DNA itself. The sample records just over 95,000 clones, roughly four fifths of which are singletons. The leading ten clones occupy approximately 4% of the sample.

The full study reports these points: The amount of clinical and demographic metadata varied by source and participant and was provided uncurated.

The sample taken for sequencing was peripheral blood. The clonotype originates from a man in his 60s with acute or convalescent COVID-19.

The CDR3 region has the sequence CASSIALSETQYF. The sequenced DNA is TGTGCCAGTAGTATAGCACTGTCTGAGACCCAGTACTTC. The rearrangement combines TRBV19 with TRBJ2-5; no D gene can be assigned with confidence. Deletion took 1 base off V and 5 bases off J, with a span of 8 bases between the germline ends. The germline V gene (reference sequence) gives CDR1 as LNHDA and CDR2 as SQIVND. The CDR3 runs 13 amino acids, cysteine and phenylalanine included. Only the CDR3 DNA stays, 39 bases, in frame from base 1.